The rows below give T cell receptor beta chains drawn from one sample of a study of siplizumab effects on memory and regulatory T cells. Method: immunoSEQ multiplex PCR; TCRdb's copy keeps in-frame clones and lacks some. Of more than 75,000 clones listed, approximately 93% are singletons. Sequencing was performed on CD8+ T cells sorted from blood. These receptors were collected from a human donor in good health. Each CDR3 is given with its conserved first and last residue. D genes are given only for firm matches. Only part of the rows carry a size: once, few, many, or a class if the clone is expanded.

d_gene: -
v_gene: TRBV6-6
abundance: -
j_gene: TRBJ2-3
CDR3aa: CASSIGYTDTQYF
CDR3nt: TGTGCCAGCAGCATCGGATATACAGATACGCAGTATTTT

d_gene: -
v_gene: TRBV5-4
abundance: -
j_gene: TRBJ1-1
CDR3aa: CASSLMGGGMNTEAFF
CDR3nt: TGTGCCAGCAGCCTAATGGGGGGCGGCATGAACACTGAAGCTTTCTTT

d_gene: -
v_gene: TRBV5-4
abundance: -
j_gene: TRBJ2-5
CDR3aa: CASSLGGTQETQYF
CDR3nt: TGTGCCAGCAGCTTGGGGGGGACCCAAGAGACCCAGTACTTC

d_gene: -
v_gene: TRBV4-1
abundance: -
j_gene: TRBJ1-5
CDR3aa: CASSTGPRDQPQHF
CDR3nt: TGCGCCAGCAGCACGGGTCCCCGGGATCAGCCCCAGCATTTT

d_gene: -
v_gene: TRBV6-5
abundance: -
j_gene: TRBJ1-1
CDR3aa: CASSYGGRVNTEAFF
CDR3nt: TGTGCCAGCAGTTACGGGGGGCGGGTTAACACTGAAGCTTTCTTT

d_gene: -
v_gene: TRBV4-2
abundance: -
j_gene: TRBJ1-1
CDR3aa: CASSPGTTAFF
CDR3nt: TGTGCCAGCAGCCCAGGTACTACCGCTTTCTTT

d_gene: TRBD1
v_gene: TRBV27
abundance: once
j_gene: TRBJ1-5
CDR3aa: CASSLRTGQDQPQHF
CDR3nt: TGTGCCAGCAGTTTACGGACAGGTCAAGATCAGCCCCAGCATTTT

d_gene: TRBD1
v_gene: TRBV6-1
abundance: -
j_gene: TRBJ2-7
CDR3aa: CASSPGAGGSYEQYF
CDR3nt: TGTGCCAGCAGTCCCGGGGCAGGGGGTTCCTACGAGCAGTACTTC

d_gene: TRBD1
v_gene: TRBV19
abundance: -
j_gene: TRBJ1-1
CDR3aa: CASSIVGTGLRTEAFF
CDR3nt: TGTGCCAGTAGTATAGTCGGGACAGGGTTGCGGACTGAAGCTTTCTTT

d_gene: -
v_gene: TRBV4-1
abundance: -
j_gene: TRBJ2-3
CDR3aa: CASSALLGEDTQYF
CDR3nt: TGCGCCAGCAGCGCTCTGTTGGGGGAGGATACGCAGTATTTT

d_gene: -
v_gene: TRBV6-5
abundance: -
j_gene: TRBJ2-2
CDR3aa: CASSYSHVEGELFF
CDR3nt: TGTGCCAGCAGTTACTCGCACGTGGAAGGGGAGCTGTTTTTT

d_gene: -
v_gene: TRBV27
abundance: -
j_gene: TRBJ2-5
CDR3aa: CASSFYGGKDQETQYF
CDR3nt: TGTGCCAGCAGTTTCTACGGAGGGAAGGACCAAGAGACCCAGTACTTC

d_gene: TRBD1
v_gene: TRBV7-9
abundance: -
j_gene: TRBJ1-1
CDR3aa: CASSLTTGGTEAFF
CDR3nt: TGTGCCAGCAGCTTAACCACAGGGGGCACTGAAGCTTTCTTT

d_gene: TRBD1
v_gene: TRBV5-1
abundance: -
j_gene: TRBJ2-7
CDR3aa: CASRPLGTGGLPYEQYF
CDR3nt: TGCGCCAGCAGACCATTAGGGACAGGGGGACTACCCTACGAGCAGTACTTC

d_gene: TRBD1
v_gene: TRBV5-6
abundance: -
j_gene: TRBJ1-1
CDR3aa: CASSLAKRWTGNTEAFF
CDR3nt: TGTGCCAGCAGCTTGGCCAAGCGTTGGACAGGAAACACTGAAGCTTTCTTT

d_gene: -
v_gene: TRBV13
abundance: -
j_gene: TRBJ2-1
CDR3aa: CASSFSGNEQFF
CDR3nt: TGTGCCAGCAGCTTTTCCGGTAATGAGCAGTTCTTC

d_gene: -
v_gene: TRBV27
abundance: -
j_gene: TRBJ2-1
CDR3aa: CASNPGGLYNEQFF
CDR3nt: TGTGCCAGCAACCCCGGTGGGCTCTACAATGAGCAGTTCTTC

d_gene: -
v_gene: TRBV16
abundance: -
j_gene: TRBJ1-1
CDR3aa: CASSPSAGFTEAFF
CDR3nt: TGTGCCAGCAGCCCGTCCGCTGGGTTCACTGAAGCTTTCTTT

d_gene: -
v_gene: TRBV2
abundance: -
j_gene: TRBJ1-5
CDR3aa: CASSDYGSNQPQHF
CDR3nt: TGTGCCAGCAGTGATTATGGTAGCAATCAGCCCCAGCATTTT

d_gene: -
v_gene: TRBV7-9
abundance: -
j_gene: TRBJ2-1
CDR3aa: CASSPPGGVGNEQFF
CDR3nt: TGTGCCAGCAGCCCCCCCGGGGGAGTGGGCAATGAGCAGTTCTTC